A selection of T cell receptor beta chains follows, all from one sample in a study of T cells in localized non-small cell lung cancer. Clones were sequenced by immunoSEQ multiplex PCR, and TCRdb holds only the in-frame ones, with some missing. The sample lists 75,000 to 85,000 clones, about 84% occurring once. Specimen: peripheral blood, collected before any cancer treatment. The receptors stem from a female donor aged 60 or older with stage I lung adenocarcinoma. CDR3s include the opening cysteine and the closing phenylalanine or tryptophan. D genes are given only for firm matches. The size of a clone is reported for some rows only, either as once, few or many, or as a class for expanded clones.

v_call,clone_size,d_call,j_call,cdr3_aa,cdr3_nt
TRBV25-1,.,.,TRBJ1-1,CASSELGSGSSAEAFF,TGTGCCAGCAGTGAATTGGGGTCGGGCAGCTCCGCTGAAGCTTTCTTT
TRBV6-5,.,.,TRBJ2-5,CASSSGPGTQYF,TGTGCCAGCAGTTCAGGTCCGGGGACCCAGTACTTC
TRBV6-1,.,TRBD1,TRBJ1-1,CASSSTGGGTEAFF,TGTGCCAGCAGTTCGACAGGGGGGGGCACTGAAGCTTTCTTT
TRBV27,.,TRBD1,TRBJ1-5,CASSLTQGANQPQHF,TGTGCCAGCAGTTTAACGCAGGGGGCGAATCAGCCCCAGCATTTT
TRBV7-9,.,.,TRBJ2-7,CASSLEVLYEQYF,TGTGCCAGCAGCTTAGAGGTACTCTACGAGCAGTACTTC
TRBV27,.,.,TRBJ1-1,CASSFRPEAGGTEAFF,TGTGCCAGCAGTTTTAGACCGGAGGCCGGGGGCACTGAAGCTTTCTTT
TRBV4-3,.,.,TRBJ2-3,CASSQEWPDTQYF,TGCGCCAGCAGCCAAGAATGGCCAGATACGCAGTATTTT
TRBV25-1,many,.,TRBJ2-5,CASSAFGVHQETQYF,TGTGCCAGCAGCGCCTTCGGAGTCCACCAAGAGACCCAGTACTTC
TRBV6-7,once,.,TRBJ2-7,CASSYRKGRAPYEQYF,TGTGCCAGCAGTTACAGGAAGGGGAGAGCCCCCTACGAGCAGTACTTC
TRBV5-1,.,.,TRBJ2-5,CASNLAGFQETQYF,TGCGCCAGCAACTTGGCAGGGTTCCAAGAGACCCAGTACTTC
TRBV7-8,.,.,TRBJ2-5,CASTRGYQETQYF,TGTGCCAGCACCCGGGGGTACCAAGAGACCCAGTACTTC
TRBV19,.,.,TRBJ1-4,CASQRRGRTNEKLFF,TGTGCCAGCCAGAGGAGGGGACGAACTAATGAAAAACTGTTTTTT
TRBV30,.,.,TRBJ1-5,CAWSVRNWGQPQHF,TGTGCCTGGAGTGTACGGAATTGGGGTCAGCCCCAGCATTTT
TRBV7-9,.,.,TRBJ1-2,CASSLGETVGGYTF,TGTGCCAGCAGCTTAGGGGAGACAGTCGGAGGCTACACCTTC
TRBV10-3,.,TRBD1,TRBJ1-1,CDLDRGLGNTEAFF,TGTGATCTGGACAGGGGGCTCGGGAACACTGAAGCTTTCTTT
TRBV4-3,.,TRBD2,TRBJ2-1,CASSQVLAGGRGEQFF,TGCGCCAGCAGCCAAGTCTTAGCGGGGGGGCGGGGTGAGCAGTTCTTC
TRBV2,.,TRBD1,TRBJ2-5,CASIRTGEETQYF,TGTGCCAGCATACGGACAGGGGAAGAGACCCAGTACTTC
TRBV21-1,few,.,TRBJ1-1,CASSKGQGRAEAFF,TGTGCCAGCAGCAAGGGGCAGGGAAGAGCTGAAGCTTTCTTT
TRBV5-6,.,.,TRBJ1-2,CASSLGSGSGYTF,TGTGCCAGCAGCCTGGGCTCGGGGTCTGGCTACACCTTC
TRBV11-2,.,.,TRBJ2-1,CASSLGPGPGHEQFF,TGTGCCAGCAGCTTAGGACCCGGCCCAGGGCATGAGCAGTTCTTC
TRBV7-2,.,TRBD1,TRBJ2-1,CASSLNWDREQFF,TGTGCCAGCAGCTTAAACTGGGACAGGGAGCAGTTCTTC
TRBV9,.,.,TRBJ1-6,CASTDLRGHNSPLHF,TGTGCCAGCACGGACCTAAGGGGTCATAATTCACCCCTCCACTTT
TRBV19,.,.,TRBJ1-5,CASSLQGGNQPQHF,TGTGCCAGTAGTCTACAGGGAGGCAATCAGCCCCAGCATTTT
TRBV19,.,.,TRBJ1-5,CASSNGRGQPQHF,TGTGCCAGTAGTAACGGGAGGGGACAGCCCCAGCATTTT
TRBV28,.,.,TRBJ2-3,CASRSKGDGTDTQYF,TGTGCCAGCAGGTCCAAGGGGGATGGCACAGATACGCAGTATTTT
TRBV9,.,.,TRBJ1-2,CASSVDTASYGYTF,TGTGCCAGCAGCGTAGATACGGCTAGCTATGGCTACACCTTC
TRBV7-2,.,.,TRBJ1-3,CASSLVAGFGNTIYF,TGTGCCAGCAGCTTAGTGGCAGGGTTTGGAAACACCATATATTTT
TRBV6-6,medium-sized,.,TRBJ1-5,CASSNRGTERQPQHF,TGTGCCAGCAGCAATAGAGGGACGGAACGGCAGCCCCAGCATTTT
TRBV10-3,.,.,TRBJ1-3,CAISDRSRSGNTIYF,TGTGCCATCAGTGACCGGTCCCGCTCTGGAAACACCATATATTTT
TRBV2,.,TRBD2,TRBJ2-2,CASSQAGINTGELFF,TGTGCCAGCAGCCAAGCGGGGATTAACACCGGGGAGCTGTTTTTT
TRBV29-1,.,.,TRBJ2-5,CSVEALTETQYF,TGCAGCGTCGAGGCCCTAACAGAGACCCAGTACTTC
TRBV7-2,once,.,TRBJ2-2,CASSLAGDNTGELFF,TGTGCCAGCAGCTTAGCGGGGGACAACACCGGGGAGCTGTTTTTT
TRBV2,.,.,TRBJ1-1,CASSVAPEAFF,TGTGCCAGCAGTGTAGCACCTGAAGCTTTCTTT
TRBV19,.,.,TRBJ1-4,CASKSGRRATNEKLFF,TGTGCCAGTAAAAGTGGGAGGCGTGCAACTAATGAAAAACTGTTTTTT
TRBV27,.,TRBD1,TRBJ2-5,CASSLPGQGAETQYF,TGTGCCAGCAGTTTACCTGGACAGGGGGCGGAGACCCAGTACTTC
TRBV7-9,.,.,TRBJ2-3,CASSLSSTDTQYF,TGTGCCAGCAGCTTATCTAGCACAGATACGCAGTATTTT
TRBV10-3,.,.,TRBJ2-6,CAISELPWAGVLSGANVLTF,TGTGCCATCAGTGAGTTACCTTGGGCAGGTGTGCTCTCTGGGGCCAACGTCCTGACTTTC
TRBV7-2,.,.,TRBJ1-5,CATGTVNQPQHF,TGTGCCACCGGGACGGTGAATCAGCCCCAGCATTTT
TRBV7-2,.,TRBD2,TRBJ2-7,CASSFRSGGTYEQYF,TGTGCCAGCAGCTTTCGTTCGGGGGGTACCTACGAGCAGTACTTC
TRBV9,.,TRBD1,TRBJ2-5,CASSATGPGETQYF,TGTGCCAGCAGCGCGACAGGGCCGGGGGAGACCCAGTACTTC
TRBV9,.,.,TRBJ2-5,CASSVSHNSWETQYF,TGTGCCAGCAGCGTATCCCATAATAGCTGGGAGACCCAGTACTTC
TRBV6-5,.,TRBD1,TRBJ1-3,CASSQGNLSGNTIYF,TGTGCCTCGTCACAGGGGAACCTCTCTGGAAACACCATATATTTT
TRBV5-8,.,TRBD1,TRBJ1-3,CASSLQGTSGNTIYF,TGTGCCAGCAGCCTACAGGGGACTTCAGGAAACACCATATATTTT
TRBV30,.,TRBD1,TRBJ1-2,CAWSIRTGGEGYTF,TGTGCCTGGAGTATCCGAACAGGGGGCGAAGGCTACACCTTC
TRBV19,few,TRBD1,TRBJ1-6,CASSIPTGLNSPLHF,TGTGCCAGTAGTATCCCGACAGGGTTGAATTCACCCCTCCACTTT
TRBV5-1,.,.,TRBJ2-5,CASSLDGGGRVQETQYF,TGCGCCAGCAGCTTGGACGGGGGCGGGAGAGTCCAAGAGACCCAGTACTTC
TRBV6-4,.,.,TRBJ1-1,CASSYGIGTEAFF,TGTGCCAGCAGTTACGGGATTGGAACTGAAGCTTTCTTT
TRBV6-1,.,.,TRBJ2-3,CASSVLRAPSDTQYF,TGTGCCAGCAGTGTCCTCCGGGCCCCATCAGATACGCAGTATTTT
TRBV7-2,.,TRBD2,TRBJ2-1,CASSLLAGGYNEQFF,TGTGCCAGCAGCCTACTAGCGGGGGGCTACAATGAGCAGTTCTTC
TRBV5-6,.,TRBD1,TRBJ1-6,CASSRPGGNSPLHF,TGTGCCAGCAGTCGTCCAGGGGGTAATTCACCCCTCCACTTT
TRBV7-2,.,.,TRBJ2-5,CASSLGAGQGVETQYF,TGTGCCAGCAGCTTAGGGGCGGGGCAGGGGGTAGAGACCCAGTACTTC
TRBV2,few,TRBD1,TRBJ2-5,CASSDPGQQETQYF,TGTGCCAGCAGCGATCCGGGACAGCAAGAGACCCAGTACTTC
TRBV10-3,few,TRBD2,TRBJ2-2,CAIRSERGGPGELFF,TGTGCCATCAGGAGCGAGCGGGGGGGCCCCGGGGAGCTGTTTTTT
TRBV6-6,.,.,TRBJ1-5,CASRTRDTQPQHF,TGTGCCAGCCGAACCAGGGATACTCAGCCCCAGCATTTT
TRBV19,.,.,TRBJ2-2,CASSIEVRRRATGELFF,TGTGCCAGTAGTATAGAAGTCCGGAGGAGGGCCACCGGGGAGCTGTTTTTT
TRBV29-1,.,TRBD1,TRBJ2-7,CSVDSPTGGQGTYEQYF,TGCAGCGTTGATAGTCCTACGGGGGGACAGGGGACCTACGAGCAGTACTTC
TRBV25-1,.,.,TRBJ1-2,CASSGIGKEWTDGYTF,TGTGCCAGCAGTGGGATCGGCAAGGAGTGGACTGATGGCTACACCTTC
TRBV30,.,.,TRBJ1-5,CAWSPSSWISYQPQHF,TGTGCCTGGAGTCCCTCCTCCTGGATTTCCTATCAGCCCCAGCATTTT
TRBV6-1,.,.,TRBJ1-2,CASSESPGANYGYTF,TGTGCCAGCAGTGAATCCCCGGGAGCTAACTATGGCTACACCTTC